Below are 26 T cell receptor beta chains sequenced from a single sample in a study of T cells in Graves' hyperthyroidism and ophthalmopathy. TCR beta CDR3 region amplification was performed from RNA transcripts. The HTBI primer set was used in a first-round RT-PCR of the TCR CDR3. Using its own MiXCR run on the multiplex PCR reads, TCRdb lists one record per CDR3 protein. The table has some 570,000 distinct CDR3 sequences, approximately 15% seen once. Material for sequencing was blood. These receptors all stem from a woman between 18 and 29 years old with Graves' ophthalmopathy.

To note about this clonotype: It may be a read error: a sequence one base away is much more abundant. The chain joins TRBV30 to TRBJ1-1; maybe TRBD1 (5 bases). The CDR3 covers 15 residues. In germline, CDR1 is GTSNPN, CDR2 SVGIG (reference sequence). In nucleotides, the CDR3 is TGTGCCCGGAGTGCCCCCCGGGGCGTGAACACTGAAGCTTTCTTT. This codes for CARSAPRGVNTEAFF. Full variable domain (outside the CDR3, taken from reference TRBV30 and TRBJ1-1): SQTIHQWPATLVQPVGSPLSLECTVEGTSNPNLYWYRQAAGRGLQLLFYSVGIGQISSEVPQNLSASRPQDRQFILSSKKLLLSDSGFYLCARSAPRGVNTEAFFGQGTRLTVV.

The sample holds many counts of this clonotype. The chain links TRBV7-6 to TRBJ2-7; D may be TRBD2 (6 bases). The CDR3 covers 16 residues. Trimming took 0 bases from V and 0 from J, leaving 12 bases between them. Per germline, CDR1 SGHVS and CDR2 FNYEAQ. The CDR3 region is CASSLAGEANSYEQYF. Written as DNA, the CDR3 is TGTGCCAGCAGCTTAGCGGGGGAGGCGAACTCCTACGAGCAGTACTTC.

In its sample, this clonotype was seen many times. CDR3 sequence: CASSLSQGYEQFF. The CDR3, as DNA: TGTGCCAGCAGCTTAAGTCAGGGCTATGAGCAGTTCTTC. The chain recombines TRBV7-2 with TRBJ2-1; TRBD1 is a possible D gene (5 bases). CDR1 and CDR2 from the germline V gene are SGHTA and FQGNSA. CDR3 length: 13 amino acids. The ends were cut back, 2 bases at V and 8 bases at J, with 10 bases in the middle.

At least ten counts were recorded for this clonotype. The chain joins TRBV6-1 to TRBJ1-2; D call uncertain. Germline CDR1 reads MNHNS; CDR2 reads SASEGT. CDR3 size: 11 residues. Deletions cut 7 bases from V and 8 bases from J, with 11 bases between. The CDR3 loop is CASNPGLGYTF. The CDR3 nucleotides are TGTGCCAGCAACCCCGGGTTAGGCTACACCTTC.

This clonotype was counted at least ten times. V and J are TRBV30 and TRBJ2-1; 11 bases line up with TRBD2. The trim removed 4 bases at V and 11 bases at J, leaving 10 bases unmatched. CDR3 length: 14 amino acids. Germline lookup yields CDR1 GTSNPN and CDR2 SVGIG (reference sequence). This CDR3 is CAWNLAGGIPKQFF. DNA for the CDR3: TGTGCCTGGAATCTAGCGGGAGGAATCCCTAAGCAGTTCTTC.

Note on this clonotype: Germline and junction disagree at one end, which may indicate a read error. The genes are TRBV13 and TRBJ1-5; the D gene is possibly TRBD1 (6 bases). The CDR3 has 14 residues. The germline V gene encodes CDR1 PRHDT and CDR2 FYEKMQ (reference sequence). The CDR3 loop is CASSLTGSSQPQHF. Written as DNA, the CDR3 is TGCGCCAGCAGCCTGACAGGTTCCAGTCAGCCCCAGCATTTT.

This clonotype has a count of ten or more. This chain links TRBV20-1 with TRBJ1-1; weak D call: TRBD1 (6 bases). The CDR3 is made up of 15 amino acids. Germline-derived CDR1 and CDR2 are DFQATT and SNEGSKA (reference sequence). Trimming removed 1 base from V and 3 bases from J, with 15 bases in between. This CDR3 is CSARVWGRGDTEAFF. The CDR3 coding sequence is TGCAGTGCTAGAGTGTGGGGGCGAGGGGACACTGAAGCTTTCTTT.

This chain links TRBV29-1 with TRBJ1-2; weak D call: TRBD1 (6 bases). CDR3 length equals 14 residues. Trimming took off 3 bases at V and 0 bases at J, with 11 bases between the two ends. The V gene's germline CDR1 is SQVTM and CDR2 ANQGSEA. The CDR3 sequence: CSVDPQGSNYGYTF. The CDR3, as DNA: TGCAGCGTTGACCCCCAGGGGTCTAACTATGGCTACACCTTC.

Comments on this clonotype: One junction end disagrees with the germline gene, perhaps due to a read error. The chain employs TRBV19 and TRBJ1-5; perhaps TRBD1 as D (5 bases). Germline values: CDR1 LNHDA, CDR2 SQIVND (reference sequence). The CDR3 is made up of 13 amino acids. The CDR3 bases are TGTACCAGTAGTGTAATAGGGGAGCAGCCCCAGCATTTT. This sequence encodes CTSSVIGEQPQHF.

Many counts were recorded for this clonotype. The V and J genes are TRBV28 and TRBJ2-2; 13 bases are shared with TRBD2. The CDR3 has 16 residues. CDR1 is MDHEN and CDR2 is SYDVKM in the germline V gene. J lost 4 bases, V lost 7 bases, and 6 bases had no gene match. CDR3 coding DNA: TGTGCCAGCACCACTAGCGGGAGGGCCAGCACCGGGGAGCTGTTTTTT. Protein: CASTTSGRASTGELFF.

In regard to this clonotype: Relative to the germline gene, one junction end is altered; a read error may explain this. The V and J genes are TRBV3-1 and TRBJ2-5, with D possibly TRBD2 on 6 matching bases. The CDR3 extends over 12 amino acids. Germline CDR1 is LGHDT and CDR2 is YNNKEL (reference sequence). The DNA of the CDR3 is TGTGCCAGCAGCCCGGGGAAACGGGAGAGGGACTTC. Translating gives CASSPGKRERDF.

CDR3 nucleotides: TGTGCCACCGAAAACACTGGGGCCAACGTCCTGACTTTC. As protein: CATENTGANVLTF. The V call is TRBV24-1, the J call TRBJ2-6; D is uncertain. Between the trimmed V and J ends, which lost 9 bases and 2 bases, there was a span of 7 bases. The germline CDR1 and CDR2 sequences are KGHDR and SFDVKD. The CDR3 totals 13 residues.

Details on this clonotype: A clone one base away is much larger, so this may be a read error. The rearrangement joins TRBV9 to TRBJ2-1; no reliable D call. The CDR3 has 12 amino acids. Trimming shortened V by 3 bases and J by 12 bases, and 13 bases separated the two germline ends. Germline V gene lookup returns CDR1 SGDLS and CDR2 YYNGEE. CDR3 nucleotides: TGTGCCAGCAGCGGCGGCTTGGATGGGCAGTTCTTC. Translation gives CASSGGLDGQFF.

This clonotype has a count of ten or more. The V gene is TRBV20-1, the J gene TRBJ1-1; the D is unclear. Germline CDR1 is DFQATT and CDR2 is SNEGSKA (reference sequence). There are 14 residues in the CDR3. Trimming shortened V by 3 bases and J by 0 bases, and 11 bases separated the two germline ends. CDR3 sequence reads: CSASKGILNTEAFF. CDR3 in DNA: TGCAGTGCTAGTAAGGGCATTTTGAACACTGAAGCTTTCTTT.

This clonotype has ten or more counts. CDR3: CASSFSGLAGVLSTDTQYF. In DNA, the CDR3 is TGTGCCAGCAGCTTTTCCGGGCTAGCGGGAGTTCTTTCCACAGATACGCAGTATTTT. The chain has TRBV7-2 and TRBJ2-3, with TRBD2 identical over 10 bases. CDR3 length equals 19 residues. V dropped 3 bases and J dropped 2; count of bases not matched to a gene: 14. Germline loops: CDR1 SGHTA, CDR2 FQGNSA.

In this sample, this clonotype turned up many times. This chain links TRBV28 with TRBJ1-1; tentative D call: TRBD1 (5 bases). The V end lost 3 bases, the J end lost 8 bases, and 10 bases lay between the germline ends. This CDR3 is 12 amino acids long. CDR1 MDHEN and CDR2 SYDVKM come from the germline V gene. The CDR3 nucleotides are TGTGCCAGCAGTTTCGGGGGGAGGGAAGCTTTCTTT. Amino acids: CASSFGGREAFF.

This clonotype has ten or more counts. The chain links TRBV11-2 to TRBJ2-3, with no clear D. Germline CDR1 is SGHAT and CDR2 is FQNNGV. V was pared by 4 bases and J by 4 bases, with 21 bases between. CDR3 length equals 17 residues. For the CDR3, the DNA is TGTGCCAGCAGCTCTACACCATGGTACGCGAGCGCAGATACGCAGTATTTT. This gives the protein CASSSTPWYASADTQYF.

The J gene is TRBJ2-7, the V gene TRBV7-2; 7 bases match TRBD1. The V gene's germline CDR1 is SGHTA and CDR2 FQGNSA. Trimming took 2 bases from V and 2 from J; bases not matched to a gene: 9. CDR3 length: 16 residues. The CDR3 region is CASSLKDRAQAYEQYF. In DNA form, the CDR3 reads TGTGCCAGCAGCTTAAAAGACAGGGCCCAGGCCTACGAGCAGTACTTC.

The V gene is TRBV6-2 or TRBV6-3, the J gene TRBJ2-4; D call uncertain. Trimming pared 2 bases from V and 3 bases from J, leaving 5 bases between. Germline lookup yields CDR1 MNHEY and CDR2 SVGEGT. The CDR3 is 13 amino acids. CDR3 residues: CASSYAGKNIQYF. CDR3 DNA sequence: TGTGCCAGCAGTTACGCCGGCAAAAACATTCAGTACTTC.

The CDR3 DNA follows: TGTGCCAGCGGAGAGTGGGTAAACCAAGAGACCCAGTACTTC. The encoded protein is CASGEWVNQETQYF. V usage is TRBV7-9 and J usage is TRBJ2-5; D uncertain. This CDR3 region has 14 residues. The V end was cut by 8 bases, the J end by 0 bases, with 13 bases between. Germline V gene data show CDR1 as SEHNR and CDR2 as FQNEAQ (reference sequence).

The chain couples TRBV9 to TRBJ2-5; the match to TRBD1 covers 8 bases. Per the germline V gene, CDR1 is SGDLS and CDR2 is YYNGEE. The CDR3 is 17 residues long. Losses at the gene ends were 0 bases for V and 3 bases for J; bases not matched to a gene: 10. In DNA, the CDR3 is TGTGCCAGCAGCGTAGATAGTGGGGACAGGTGGGAAGAGACCCAGTACTTC. This sequence encodes CASSVDSGDRWEETQYF.

This clonotype appeared a single time. This sequence joins TRBV19 and TRBJ1-5, with TRBD1 matching 7 bases. Germline V gene lookup returns CDR1 LNHDA and CDR2 SQIVND (reference sequence). This CDR3 region has 20 residues. Germline trimming cut 5 bases from V and 0 bases from J; bases unmatched to any gene: 19. In DNA form, the CDR3 reads TGTGCCAGTAGTCTTGGCGGGGGACAGTCTTTCTCAAGTAGCAATCAGCCCCAGCATTTT. This translates into CASSLGGGQSFSSSNQPQHF.

This clonotype was recorded many times. The chain combines TRBV7-2 with TRBJ2-1, with D unresolved. Trimming took off 4 bases at V and 1 base at J, with 8 bases between the two ends. Germline values: CDR1 SGHTA, CDR2 FQGNSA. This CDR3 has 14 residues. CDR3: CASSSMVSYNEQFF. The DNA of the CDR3 is TGTGCCAGCAGCTCCATGGTTTCCTACAATGAGCAGTTCTTC.

The J gene is TRBJ2-3, the V gene TRBV14, with 7 nucleotides matching TRBD2. V lost 4 bases to trimming and J lost 2 bases; unmatched junction nucleotides: 3. This CDR3 has 14 residues. The germline V gene encodes CDR1 SGHDN and CDR2 FVKESK. DNA for the CDR3: TGTGCCAGCAGCCGGGGACTAACCACAGATACGCAGTATTTT. Encoded protein: CASSRGLTTDTQYF.

This clonotype was counted many times. The chain carries TRBV18 and TRBJ2-3; TRBD2 agrees at 7 bases. The CDR3 is 16 amino acids. Germline CDR1 is KGHSH and CDR2 is LQKENI. With 2 bases clipped from V and 5 bases from J, the junction kept 10 bases outside the gene matches. CDR3 DNA: TGTGCCAGCTCACCAAAGTGGGCGGGAGCGGGAGATACGCAGTATTTT. Translated: CASSPKWAGAGDTQYF.

This clonotype showed up many times. The V gene is TRBV6-1, the J gene TRBJ1-5; tentative D call: TRBD1 (5 bases). The length of the CDR3 is 15 residues. The germline V gene has CDR1 MNHNS and CDR2 SASEGT. The V gene lost 2 bases and the J gene lost 5 bases, with 13 bases spanning the gap. The CDR3: CASSEWAGWDQPQHF. The CDR3 nucleotides are TGTGCCAGCAGTGAATGGGCAGGGTGGGATCAGCCCCAGCATTTT.